The rows below give T cell receptor beta chains drawn from one sample of a study of shared clonotypes between healthy human individuals. Assay used: immunoSEQ multiplex PCR; TCRdb lists only in-frame clones, some missing. This table holds 2 million to 2.5 million clones, over 85% found once. The material sequenced was naive CD4+ T cells from PBMCs. These receptors were collected from a man aged 18 to 29 in good health. Some clones in this sample may be carry-over from other donors' samples. CDR3s include the opening cysteine and the closing phenylalanine or tryptophan. The D gene is left open where the match is weak. Clone size is shown for a subset of rows, as once, few, many or a class of expanded clone.

-,once,TRBJ1-1,TRBV5-5,CASNLGVSTAEAFF,TGTGCCAGCAACCTTGGGGTGTCAACGGCGGAGGCTTTCTTT
-,-,TRBJ1-1,TRBV10-3,CAISGERNTEAFF,TGTGCCATCAGTGGAGAACGGAACACTGAAGCTTTCTTT
-,once,TRBJ1-4,TRBV5-1,CASSLSTENEKLFF,TGCGCCAGCAGCTTGAGTACGGAGAATGAAAAACTGTTTTTT
TRBD2,-,TRBJ2-7,TRBV5-4,CASSSTSGTPTKQYF,TGTGCCAGCAGCTCGACTAGCGGAACACCTACGAAGCAGTACTTC
TRBD2,-,TRBJ2-3,TRBV14,CASSQGGTVGTSAYF,TGTGCCAGCAGCCAAGGTGGGACAGTCGGGACTAGCGCGTATTTT
TRBD1,-,TRBJ1-3,TRBV27,CASSLRGQISGNTIYF,TGTGCCAGCAGTTTAAGGGGACAGATCTCTGGAAACACCATATATTTT
TRBD2,-,TRBJ2-7,TRBV7-8,CASSSTSGRLYEQYF,TGTGCCAGCAGCTCCACTAGCGGGAGGTTGTACGAGCAGTACTTC
-,-,TRBJ1-6,TRBV5-6,CASSREQGNSPLHF,TGTGCCAGCAGCCGGGAGCAGGGGAATTCACCCCTCCACTTT
-,-,TRBJ2-1,TRBV25-1,CASSRVGNEQFF,TGTGCCAGCAGTAGGGTTGGGAATGAGCAGTTCTTC
-,-,TRBJ1-5,TRBV6-1,CATFPGFYSNQPQHF,TGTGCCACTTTTCCGGGTTTCTATAGCAATCAGCCCCAGCATTTT
-,once,TRBJ2-4,TRBV5-1,CASSPTRGAKNIQYF,TGCGCCAGCAGCCCGACTAGAGGGGCCAAAAACATTCAGTACTTC
-,-,TRBJ1-2,TRBV5-1,CASSLSRRGSSGYTF,TGCGCCAGCAGCTTGTCGAGGAGGGGCTCCTCTGGCTACACCTTC
TRBD1,-,TRBJ1-4,TRBV6-1,CASSVTGGTNEKLFF,TGTGCCAGCAGTGTTACAGGGGGGACTAATGAAAAACTGTTTTTT
TRBD1,-,TRBJ1-5,TRBV28,CASSTVSGGPNQPQHF,TGTGCCAGCAGTACCGTGTCAGGGGGCCCCAATCAGCCCCAGCATTTT
-,-,TRBJ2-3,TRBV7-9,CASSPGRQADTQYF,TGTGCCAGCAGCCCAGGGCGGCAGGCAGATACGCAGTATTTT
-,-,TRBJ2-7,TRBV5-8,CASSFGLGGGTYEQYF,TGTGCCAGCAGCTTTGGTTTGGGCGGAGGGACGTACGAGCAGTACTTC
-,-,TRBJ2-4,TRBV27,CASSSRRQGNIQYF,TGTGCCAGCAGTTCTCGCCGCCAAGGAAACATTCAGTACTTC
-,-,TRBJ2-1,TRBV4-2,CASSPTIGSYNEQFF,TGTGCCAGCAGCCCCACCATCGGGTCCTACAATGAGCAGTTCTTC
-,-,TRBJ1-5,TRBV7-2,CASSREINQPQHF,TGTGCCAGCAGCCGCGAGATTAATCAGCCCCAGCATTTT
-,-,TRBJ2-7,TRBV5-1,CASSLRDYEQYF,TGCGCCAGCAGCTTGCGGGACTACGAGCAGTACTTC
TRBD2,-,TRBJ2-1,TRBV5-4,CASSGWTSGEQFF,TGTGCCAGCAGCGGATGGACTAGCGGTGAGCAGTTCTTC
-,once,TRBJ1-5,TRBV5-4,CASSLQGDDQPQHF,TGTGCCAGCAGCTTACAGGGTGATGATCAGCCCCAGCATTTT
TRBD2,-,TRBJ2-3,TRBV5-1,CASSGRWLAGVGDTQYF,TGCGCCAGCAGCGGCCGGTGGCTAGCGGGAGTCGGAGATACGCAGTATTTT
-,-,TRBJ2-3,TRBV9,CASSVERVGDTQYF,TGTGCCAGCAGCGTAGAAAGGGTCGGAGATACGCAGTATTTT
TRBD1,-,TRBJ2-2,TRBV19,CASTRGDSYTGELFF,TGTGCCAGTACTCGAGGGGACAGTTACACCGGGGAGCTGTTTTTT
TRBD1,-,TRBJ2-1,TRBV18,CASSPDRVGQFF,TGTGCCAGCTCACCCGACAGGGTCGGGCAGTTCTTC
TRBD1,-,TRBJ1-3,TRBV6-5,CASRPGQTSGNTIYF,TGTGCCAGCAGGCCGGGACAGACCTCTGGAAACACCATATATTTT
TRBD2,-,TRBJ2-1,TRBV10-3,CAISESGGRAYNEQFF,TGTGCCATCAGTGAGTCCGGCGGGAGGGCCTACAATGAGCAGTTCTTC
-,-,TRBJ1-2,TRBV5-1,CASSPTTANYGYTF,TGCGCCAGCAGCCCAACGACTGCTAACTATGGCTACACCTTC
-,-,TRBJ1-4,TRBV28,CASRGAGSAATNEKLFF,TGTGCCAGCAGGGGGGCGGGGTCTGCCGCAACTAATGAAAAACTGTTTTTT
TRBD2,-,TRBJ2-3,TRBV5-1,CASSLAPGLAGRGVSTDTQYF,TGCGCCAGCAGCTTGGCCCCGGGACTAGCGGGAAGGGGGGTAAGCACAGATACGCAGTATTTT
TRBD1,-,TRBJ2-3,TRBV9,CASSERDRGPADTQYF,TGTGCCAGCAGCGAGCGGGACAGGGGGCCAGCAGATACGCAGTATTTT
TRBD2,once,TRBJ2-1,TRBV19,CASTNGPGLGGNEQFF,TGTGCCAGTACCAACGGGCCGGGACTAGGAGGCAATGAGCAGTTCTTC
TRBD2,-,TRBJ2-1,TRBV5-1,CASSLETGLEQFF,TGCGCCAGCAGCTTGGAAACGGGACTAGAGCAGTTCTTC